The 21 T cell receptor beta chains given below trace back to one sample, sequenced in a study of Graves' ophthalmopathy and Graves' hyperthyroidism. RNA transcripts served as template for amplifying TCR beta CDR3 sequences. The authors performed first-round RT-PCR with HTBI primers and then a second-round multiplex PCR. TCRdb passed the multiplex PCR reads through MiXCR, listing each CDR3 protein once. The sample records 300,000 or so distinct CDR3 sequences, about a sixth being singletons. The sample consisted of peripheral blood. These receptors were obtained from an adult man with Graves' ophthalmopathy.

This clonotype was observed many times. The rearrangement links TRBV19 to TRBJ2-7; 9 bases match TRBD1. The V gene's germline CDR1 is LNHDA and CDR2 SQIVND (reference sequence). V lost 6 bases, J lost 3 bases, and 6 bases stayed unmatched. This CDR3 is built from 14 residues. The CDR3 coding sequence is TGTGCCAGTAGCGGGGGACAGGGAAACTACGAGCAGTACTTC. It yields the protein CASSGGQGNYEQYF.

This clonotype occurred many times. The V call is TRBV11-2, the J call TRBJ2-3; D is possibly TRBD1 or TRBD2 (5 bases each). V was shortened by 3 bases and J by 1 base, with 8 bases between the two germline ends. The CDR3 is 14 residues long. The V gene's germline CDR1 is SGHAT and CDR2 FQNNGV. In DNA, the CDR3 is TGTGCCAGCAGCTTCGGGGACCGCACAGATACGCAGTATTTT. It encodes CASSFGDRTDTQYF.

In its sample, this clonotype was seen many times. V and J are TRBV7-9 and TRBJ2-7; 9 bases are shared with TRBD1. There are 15 residues in the CDR3. J gave up 0 bases and V 5 bases, and 5 bases lay outside the gene matches. CDR1 SEHNR and CDR2 FQNEAQ come from the germline V gene (reference sequence). The CDR3: CASSARTGASYEQYF. CDR3 DNA: TGTGCCAGCAGCGCGCGGACAGGGGCCTCCTACGAGCAGTACTTC.

This clonotype was seen repeatedly, ten times or more. The chain recombines TRBV7-9 with TRBJ2-7, with 8 positions matching TRBD1. The CDR3 is made up of 14 amino acids. V lost 5 bases, J lost 5 bases, and 8 bases stayed unmatched. Germline CDR1 SEHNR, CDR2 FQNEAQ (reference sequence). The CDR3 bases are TGTGCCAGCAGCGAGGACAGGGTAGGCCACGAGCAGTACTTC. Translated: CASSEDRVGHEQYF.

This chain joins TRBV20-1 and TRBJ2-5, with D perhaps being TRBD1 or TRBD2 (5 bases each). V lost 5 bases, J lost 5 bases, and 15 bases lay in between. CDR3 length: 13 amino acids. Per germline, CDR1 DFQATT and CDR2 SNEGSKA (reference sequence). The DNA for the CDR3 is TGCAGTGCTTACGGGGCGGGCCGGGAGACCCAGTACTTC. Residues: CSAYGAGRETQYF.

This clonotype occurred many times. This rearrangement joins TRBV5-1 to TRBJ1-1, with a possible D match to TRBD1 (5 bases). Germline V gene sequence: CDR1 SGHRS, CDR2 YFSETQ. The CDR3 loop spans 18 amino acids. Trimming removed 3 bases at V and 1 base at J, with 22 bases between. CDR3 coding DNA: TGCGCCAGCAGCTCCAACCCGGGACGGCTACCTCCGAACACTGAAGCTTTCTTT. Translating it yields CASSSNPGRLPPNTEAFF.

In this sample, this clonotype turned up many times. This chain uses TRBV12-3 or TRBV12-4 with TRBJ2-5, with 8 bases identical to TRBD2. The CDR3 runs to 13 residues. The junction had 5 bases not matched to a gene; V was cut back by 6 bases and J by 5 bases. DNA for the CDR3: TGTGCCAGCAGGAAAGCGGGAGTGGAGACCCAGTACTTC. It specifies CASRKAGVETQYF.

This clonotype was seen repeatedly, ten times or more. The chain carries TRBV20-1 and TRBJ2-7, with 13 bases matching TRBD2. Germline V gene data show CDR1 as DFQATT and CDR2 as SNEGSKA (reference sequence). The CDR3 spans 15 residues. Trimming cost V 2 bases and J 1 base; bases outside gene matches: 2. The DNA of the CDR3 is TGCAGTGCTAGATCGGGACTAGCGGGGTCCTACGAGCAGTACTTC. As protein: CSARSGLAGSYEQYF.

CDR3 residues: CASGYLQGLDTEAFF. The CDR3 coding sequence is TGTGCCAGCGGTTACCTACAGGGGTTGGACACTGAAGCTTTCTTT. The rearrangement links TRBV12-3 or TRBV12-4 to TRBJ1-1; 7 bases agree with TRBD1. The ends lost 8 bases at V and 3 bases at J; junction bases unmatched: 12. This CDR3 is built from 15 residues.

In its sample, this clonotype was seen many times. This rearrangement joins TRBV20-1 to TRBJ1-1; no definite D call. This CDR3 has 13 amino acids. Per germline, CDR1 DFQATT and CDR2 SNEGSKA (reference sequence). Trimming stripped 5 bases from V and 4 bases from J, with 14 bases between. The CDR3 nucleotides are TGCAGTGCTTGGTTCGGAGGGCCCACTGAAGCTTTCTTT. This codes for CSAWFGGPTEAFF.

This chain uses TRBV6-1 with TRBJ2-7; 7 positions match TRBD1. Trimming cost V 3 bases and J 1 base; bases outside gene matches: 9. The CDR3 loop spans 16 amino acids. Germline V lookup: CDR1 MNHNS, CDR2 SASEGT. CDR3 amino acids: CASSERRQGPSYEQYF. The CDR3 DNA is TGTGCCAGCAGTGAGAGACGACAGGGCCCGTCCTACGAGCAGTACTTC.

This clonotype was seen many times. The chain carries TRBV30 and TRBJ2-2; D is uncertain. V was cut by 4 bases and J by 5 bases, with 11 bases left in between. The CDR3 sequence is 13 residues long. CDR1 GTSNPN and CDR2 SVGIG come from the germline V gene (reference sequence). The CDR3 DNA is TGTGCCTGGACAAGAGCCGGGACCGGGGAGCTGTTTTTT. Protein product: CAWTRAGTGELFF.

This clonotype was seen many times. CDR3 sequence: CASSYGSGYTEAFF. CDR3 coding DNA: TGTGCCAGCAGTTACGGCTCTGGGTACACTGAAGCTTTCTTT. The chain is built from TRBV6-5 and TRBJ1-1, with D uncertain. Germline values: CDR1 MNHEY, CDR2 SVGAGI. This CDR3 region has 14 residues. The V and J ends lost 2 bases and 3 bases respectively, with 10 bases between them.

This chain connects TRBV6-1 to TRBJ2-3, with 10 bases lining up with TRBD2. The CDR3 is 16 residues long. J gave up 4 bases and V 8 bases, and 12 bases lay outside the gene matches. Germline V lookup: CDR1 MNHNS, CDR2 SASEGT. The CDR3 DNA reads as TGTGCCAGCTTACGTCTAGCGGGAGAGGTCTCAGATACGCAGTATTTT. Translated: CASLRLAGEVSDTQYF.

This clonotype came up many times. For the CDR3, the DNA is TGTGCCAGCTCACCTAACCAAGAGACCCAGTACTTC. The encoded protein is CASSPNQETQYF. The chain joins TRBV18 to TRBJ2-5; unclear D gene. This CDR3 has 12 amino acids. Trimming left V 3 bases short and J 0 bases short, with 2 bases between. From germline, CDR1 is KGHSH and CDR2 LQKENI.

At least ten counts were recorded for this clonotype. The chain has TRBV6-1 and TRBJ2-7; 10 nucleotides match TRBD2. V shed 6 bases and J 2 bases; nucleotides not matched to a gene: 10. From germline, CDR1 is MNHNS and CDR2 SASEGT. The CDR3 extends over 16 amino acids. CDR3 nucleotide sequence: TGTGCCAGCAGCTTGAGCGGGAGGGGTTTGGCCTACGAGCAGTACTTC. This translates into CASSLSGRGLAYEQYF.

This clonotype came up many times. The chain uses TRBV29-1 and TRBJ2-7; D may be TRBD2 (5 bases). CDR3 length equals 13 residues. The germline V gene has CDR1 SQVTM and CDR2 ANQGSEA. V shed 0 bases and J shed 6 bases, with 12 bases lying between them. The CDR3 is CSVEDPGIGEQYF. CDR3 in DNA: TGCAGCGTTGAAGATCCGGGGATTGGCGAGCAGTACTTC.

This clonotype showed up many times. The chain employs TRBV18 and TRBJ1-6, with D possibly being TRBD1 (6 bases). Germline CDR1 and CDR2: KGHSH and LQKENI. V lost 3 bases to trimming and J lost 7 bases, with 10 bases between them. The CDR3 has 14 residues. In DNA form, the CDR3 reads TGTGCCAGCTCACCGGGACAAACCAATTCACCCCTCCACTTT. As protein: CASSPGQTNSPLHF.

At least ten counts were recorded for this clonotype. The chain uses TRBV5-4 and TRBJ2-7; unclear D gene. The germline CDR1 and CDR2 sequences are SGHNT and YYREEE (reference sequence). The CDR3 is made up of 13 amino acids. V lost 0 bases to trimming and J lost 4 bases, with 8 bases between them. CDR3 coding DNA: TGTGCCAGCAGCTTGGAATCGCCGTACGAGCAGTACTTC. Translated: CASSLESPYEQYF.

This clonotype was seen at least ten times. The V and J genes are TRBV29-1 and TRBJ2-5; D is possibly TRBD2 (6 bases). Trimming took off 3 bases at V and 2 bases at J, with 19 bases between the two ends. The CDR3 has 16 amino acids. The germline V gene encodes CDR1 SQVTM and CDR2 ANQGSEA. The CDR3 DNA reads TGCAGCGTTGATTCTAGACTAGTCCGGGGGCAAGAGACCCAGTACTTC. This encodes CSVDSRLVRGQETQYF.

This clonotype was recorded many times. The rearrangement links TRBV6-1 to TRBJ2-3; TRBD1 agrees at 11 bases. The germline V gene encodes CDR1 MNHNS and CDR2 SASEGT. This CDR3 comprises 15 residues. The V and J ends lost 5 bases and 3 bases, in that order; junction bases with no gene match: 4. CDR3 DNA sequence: TGTGCCAGCAGTCCCGGGACAGGGGGTACAGATACGCAGTATTTT. This codes for CASSPGTGGTDTQYF.